Below, 6 T cell receptor beta chains from the same sample are listed, as sequenced in a study of OX40 agonist ivuxolimab in advanced cancers. Measured with immunoSEQ multiplex PCR; TCRdb has only the in-frame clones, and not every one. The repertoire holds 80,000 or so clones, with 84% as singletons. The source was CD4+ or CD8+ T cells sorted from blood, collected in a trial of the OX40 agonist ivuxolimab. These receptors were collected from an adult with an advanced solid tumor such as melanoma, head and neck, liver or kidney cancer.

This sequence joins TRBV6-6 and TRBJ2-1, with 10 bases fitting TRBD2. Germline CDR1 reads MNHNY; CDR2 reads SVGAGI (reference sequence). The V and J ends lost 5 bases and 4 bases, in that order; junction bases with no gene match: 5. There are 15 residues in the CDR3. DNA of the CDR3: TGTGCCAGCAGTGAGAGCGGGGGGGGGTACAATGAGCAGTTCTTC. As protein: CASSESGGGYNEQFF.

This chain links TRBV6-5 with TRBJ1-5, with D unresolved. Germline V gene lookup returns CDR1 MNHEY and CDR2 SVGAGI. The CDR3 has 14 residues. V lost 4 bases, J lost 5 bases, and 12 bases lay in between. For the CDR3, the DNA is TGTGCCAGCAGTTTTAAGGGCCGTCATCAGCCCCAGCATTTT. Its translation: CASSFKGRHQPQHF.

This clone was seen more than once but under ten times. The V and J genes are TRBV5-1 and TRBJ2-7; 8 bases match TRBD2. This CDR3 is 17 amino acids long. Losses at the gene ends were 4 bases for V and 7 bases for J; bases not matched to a gene: 19. Germline-derived CDR1 and CDR2 are SGHRS and YFSETQ. CDR3 DNA sequence: TGCGCCAGCAGCCCGGGCGTTAGCGGGAACCGCCGGGGGGAGCAGTACTTC. As protein: CASSPGVSGNRRGEQYF. Supplemented by reference TRBV5-1 and TRBJ2-7, the full variable domain reads KAGVTQTPRYLIKTRGQQVTLSCSPISGHRSVSWYQQTPGQGLQFLFEYFSETQRNKGNFPGRFSGRQFSNSRSEMNVSTLELGDSALYLCASSPGVSGNRRGEQYFGPGTRLTVT.

The CDR3 DNA reads TGTGCCAGCAGTGAATGGGTAGCTCAGCCCCAGCATTTT. This translates into CASSEWVAQPQHF. V and J are TRBV6-1 and TRBJ1-5; D remains ambiguous. CDR1 is MNHNS and CDR2 is SASEGT in the germline V gene. The CDR3 runs 13 residues. The V and J ends lost 2 bases and 6 bases respectively, with 8 bases between them.

This clone was seen a single time. The J gene is TRBJ2-7, the V gene TRBV2; D is perhaps TRBD1 (6 bases). The germline CDR1 and CDR2 sequences are SNHLY and FYNNEI. The V and J ends lost 5 bases and 3 bases respectively, with 23 bases between them. CDR3 length equals 17 residues. The CDR3 DNA reads TGTGCCAGCAGTCCCGCAAACAGGGCTCTACCCCACTACGAGCAGTACTTC. Amino acids: CASSPANRALPHYEQYF.

CDR3 residues: CASSLGGKRGTGELFF. The CDR3 DNA reads TGTGCCAGCAGCTTAGGAGGAAAGCGGGGAACCGGGGAGCTGTTTTTT. This chain joins TRBV11-3 and TRBJ2-2; 7 bases fit TRBD2. Germline CDR1 SGHNT, CDR2 YENEEA. The CDR3 contains 16 residues. V was clipped by 1 base and J by 5 bases; unmatched bases: 7.